This T cell receptor (beta chain) emerged from a study of regulatory T cells in long-lasting Graves disease listed by TCRdb under 2021. With regard to the full study: Newly diagnosed Graves' disease patients had taken antithyroid drugs for less than 3 months. Peripheral blood TCR sequencing and RNA sequencing compared persistent Graves' disease patients with newly diagnosed Graves' disease patients. The study took place in China and was registered as a clinical trial. A total of around 33 samples underwent TCR sequencing, from around 13 patients with persistent Graves' disease and 20 or so patients with newly diagnosed Graves' disease.

Library creation used multiplex PCR. The sequencing machine was an Illumina HiSeq 4000. TCR beta libraries were built with iRepertoire HTBI primers and Arm-PCR amplification of CDR3 regions. Gel purification was performed on PCR products prior to sequencing. The source study handled its data this way. Across samples, 55 to 80 TRBV and 15 or so TRBJ segments were identified and used for gene usage analysis of CDR3 amino acid clonotypes. COPE and FqMerger were used to merge filtered high-quality paired reads into contigs. BLAST was used to align contigs to IMGT TRBV, TRBD and TRBJ reference genes, with CDR3 defined following IMGT. Any clonotype with a frequency above 0.1% was counted as a highly expanded clone. Shannon entropy served as the measure of repertoire diversity, while the Gini coefficient captured V-J evenness. Clonotypes shared by more than one individual were considered public. Using fastp at Q25 and MiXCR, TCRdb reprocessed the public reads and kept productive beta chains. Each entry merges the rows of one CDR3 protein and shows their most common DNA and genes. Clone size and V and J calls follow TCRdb, not the original study. The table for this sample lists around 500,000 distinct CDR3 sequences; around an eighth of them were counted only once. The ten most abundant clones make up more than 8.5% of the sample.

Broad study findings and their caveats: Sequencing and analysis were restricted to the TCR beta chain. Compared with newly diagnosed patients, persistent Graves' disease patients had lower TCR Shannon entropy and fewer highly expanded clones, which suggests clonal expansion. A larger number of public clonotypes was shared among persistent patients (around 3,000) than among newly diagnosed patients (roughly 980). As a limitation, the authors acknowledged that the small sample size may reduce accuracy. The study examined only peripheral blood because the primary lesion, thyroid tissue, could not be accessed. Preferential use of TRBV28, TRBJ1-2 and TRBJ2-5 was observed in persistent disease, whereas TRBV20-1 and TRBJ2-1 were favored in newly diagnosed disease.

CDR1 SGHRS and CDR2 YFSETQ are derived from the germline V gene. Including cysteine and phenylalanine, the CDR3 has 13 amino acids. The CDR3 DNA has 39 bases and is translated from base 1. V drops 5 bases and J drops 5 bases, leaving 11 bases in between. The time point label, as the study defines it: newly diagnosed GD, antithyroid drugs for less than 3 months. For both TCR sequencing and RNA sequencing, RNA was extracted from PBMCs using TRIzol. Graves' disease was diagnosed according to American Thyroid Association guidelines. The patients came from an endocrinology department in Xi'an, China. Each patient gave approximately 9 milliliters of peripheral blood, collected in an EDTA anticoagulant tube. Ficoll Paque Plus density gradient separation was used to isolate PBMCs, and no additional T cell sorting was done. RNA quality was checked with an Agilent 2100 Bioanalyzer and agarose gel, and concentration with a NanoDrop 2000.

This clonotype occurred a few times. Its antigen has not been determined. No much larger clone is present one base from it, and per-base qualities are unavailable. The same sample was also studied in work on T cells in Graves' hyperthyroidism and ophthalmopathy. Taken from the second paper: Graves' hyperthyroidism was defined as stable when no progression to ophthalmopathy occurred over 18 months of follow-up. Hyperthyroidism patients were aged 18 to 65 years and newly diagnosed, with disease duration of less than 2 months. The study excluded patients with uncontrolled infections, other autoimmune diseases, pregnancy or lactation. Diagnoses were established on the basis of clinical symptoms, serum thyroxine and TRAb, thyroid ultrasound, and orbital computed tomography. The TCR CDR3 was subjected to a first round of RT-PCR using the HTBI primer set and the Qiagen OneStep RT-PCR kit. Most expanded thyroid clonotypes (frequency above 0.001) were also found in blood, which suggests that blood repertoires may mirror thyroid immune responses. A model built on a 13 V-J signature distinguished ophthalmopathy from stable hyperthyroidism, reaching 87.88% sensitivity and approximately 83% specificity in cross-validation and 80%/75% in testing. In validation, the model predicted progression to ophthalmopathy with approximately 69% sensitivity and approximately 72% specificity, a median of 6.5 months before onset. To identify TCR V-J signatures that set the groups apart, the researchers used a discovery cohort of 100 patients, made up of 40 to 45 with Graves' ophthalmopathy and 57 with stable Graves' hyperthyroidism. An independent validation cohort of some 18 hyperthyroidism patients and 17 patients who later progressed to ophthalmopathy tested prospective prediction of ophthalmopathy. The 100 discovery patients were divided at random into training and test sets in a 7:3 ratio. In addition, the study compared T-cell repertoires in thyroid tissue and in blood from several Graves' hyperthyroidism patients. After blood sampling, hyperthyroidism patients were treated with methimazole at a starting dose of 30 mg daily, and ophthalmopathy patients were treated with high-dose intravenous methylprednisolone. Libraries were constructed in a second round of multiplex PCR, after which size selection and purification were carried out. Libraries were sequenced paired-end with 100 bp reads on an Illumina HiSeq2000. SOAPnuke was used to process the raw data, removing reads that contained adapters or uncalled bases, had a mean Phred below 15, or lacked an exact match to the constant primer or identifier. COPE v1.2.5 was used to merge the high-quality paired reads, and each unique nucleotide sequence was defined as a clonotype. Clonotypes were aligned to IMGT TRBV, TRBD and TRBJ reference segments using MiTCR v1.1. Analysis was restricted to V-J combinations with a frequency above 0.0001, which covered 99% to 99.2% of repertoires. The TCS score was defined as F50 (clonal expansion) divided by E x V (chaos), with BLOSUM62-based TCRdist calculated between CDR3 peptides within each V-J. Welch's t-statistics and random forest reduced roughly 540 V-J features to 13, which were used in a naive Bayes classifier (R e1071). No statistical method was used to fix the sample size in advance, and group allocation was not hidden from the investigators. TCR Vbeta CDR3 sequencing of some 140 peripheral blood samples (approximately 44 ophthalmopathy, about 80 hyperthyroidism and approximately 17 progressor patients) is reported in the paper.

The clonotype comes from a man aged 30 to 39 with Graves disease. Donor details come from another sample of the same person, matched by shared clones. The chain is assembled from TRBV5-1 and TRBJ2-4, with no confidently assigned D gene. The sequencing used peripheral blood mononuclear cells (PBMCs), collected at new diagnosis, from a patient treated with antithyroid drugs. The nucleotides read TGCGCCAGCAGGGAGACCTCCCAAAACATTCAGTACTTC. It translates as CASRETSQNIQYF.